This TCR beta chain was captured by sequencing in a study of blood T cell repertoires in COVID-19. The overall study: Sites in the United States, Italy and Spain provided acute and convalescent COVID-19 samples.

The CDR3 loop spans 15 amino acids. The germline V gene has CDR1 MNHEY and CDR2 SVGAGI. V gave up 4 bases and J gave up 1 base, with 14 bases separating them. Authors' data handling: Estimates of nucleated cell counts were drawn from the amplification of reference gene primers. Generated by immunoSEQ multiplex PCR, the TCRdb table keeps only in-frame clones and is missing some. V and J calls and clone size are those listed in that table; D and trimming were worked out from the DNA. Of under 200,000 clones listed, about 87% were seen once; the top ten hold around 2.5%. Sequencing input: peripheral blood. This TCR was recovered from a man aged 35 to 55 with active or convalescent COVID-19. The chain combines TRBV6-5 with TRBJ2-7; TRBD2 might be the D (6 bases). CDR3 sequence reads: CASSSRTTSSYEQYF. CDR3 in DNA: TGTGCCAGCAGTTCCAGAACGACTAGTTCCTACGAGCAGTACTTC.